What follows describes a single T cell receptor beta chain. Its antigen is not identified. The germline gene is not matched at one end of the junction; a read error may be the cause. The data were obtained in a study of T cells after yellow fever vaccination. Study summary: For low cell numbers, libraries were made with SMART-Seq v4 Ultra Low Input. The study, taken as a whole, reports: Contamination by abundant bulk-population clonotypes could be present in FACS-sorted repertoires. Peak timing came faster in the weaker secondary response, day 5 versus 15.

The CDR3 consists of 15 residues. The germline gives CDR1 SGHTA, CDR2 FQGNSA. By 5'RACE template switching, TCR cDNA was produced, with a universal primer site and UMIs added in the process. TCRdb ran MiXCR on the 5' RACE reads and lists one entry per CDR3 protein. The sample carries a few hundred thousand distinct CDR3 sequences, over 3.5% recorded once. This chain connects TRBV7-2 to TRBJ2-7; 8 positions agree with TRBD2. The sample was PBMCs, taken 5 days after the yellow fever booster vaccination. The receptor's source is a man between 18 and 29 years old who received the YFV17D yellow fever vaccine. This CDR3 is CASRGQRGSSYEQCF. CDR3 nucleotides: TGTGCCAGCAGGGGCCAGCGGGGGAGCTCCTACGAGCAGTGCTTC.